This is a list of T cell receptor beta chains from one sample in a study of shared clonotypes between healthy human individuals. TCRdb's table, derived via immunoSEQ multiplex PCR, lists solely in-frame clones and lacks some. The sample holds about 610,000 clones, less than 98% seen once. Sequencing used naive CD4+ T cells sorted from blood. The origin of the receptors is a woman in her 30s in good health. CDR3s include the opening cysteine and the closing phenylalanine or tryptophan. A D gene is named only where the DNA matches it firmly. Some rows mark clone size as missing; the rest say once, few, many or name a class of expanded clone.

>TRBD2|.|TRBJ2-7|TRBV7-9
TGTGCCAGCAGCCCTAAAATGGGACTAGCTCAAAACGAGCAGTACTTC
CASSPKMGLAQNEQYF
>TRBD1|.|TRBJ2-5|TRBV5-4
TGTGCCAGCAGCTTGAACAGGGGTTTTCAAGAGACCCAGTACTTC
CASSLNRGFQETQYF
>.|.|TRBJ2-7|TRBV28
TGTGCCAGCAGTTTATTTTATGTCTCCAGATCCTACGAGCAGTACTTC
CASSLFYVSRSYEQYF
>.|.|TRBJ1-2|TRBV19
TGTGCCAGTAGTATCGGGGGTCGGAGCTATGGCTACACCTTC
CASSIGGRSYGYTF
>TRBD1|.|TRBJ2-1|TRBV10-3
TGTGCCATCAGTGCAAGGACAGGGGCGGACAATGAGCAGTTCTTC
CAISARTGADNEQFF
>TRBD2|.|TRBJ2-1|TRBV9
TGTGCCAGCAGCGGTACTAGCGGGAGGGCTACTGAGCAGTTCTTC
CASSGTSGRATEQFF
>.|.|TRBJ1-5|TRBV6-1
TGTGCCAGCAGTGAAGTTCAGGGTTCTCGGCAGCCCCAGCATTTT
CASSEVQGSRQPQHF
>.|.|TRBJ2-7|TRBV7-8
TGTGCCAGCACGCGTCCGGACCTACTACAATACGAGCAGTACTTC
CASTRPDLLQYEQYF
>TRBD1|.|TRBJ1-1|TRBV5-1
TGCGCCAGCAGCTTGGGGAGGGACAGTAAGCTGGGAACTGAAGCTTTCTTT
CASSLGRDSKLGTEAFF
>TRBD2|.|TRBJ2-1|TRBV9
TGTGCCAGCAGCGCACTAGCGGGAGAATACAATGAGCAGTTCTTC
CASSALAGEYNEQFF
>.|.|TRBJ2-3|TRBV21-1
TGTGCCAGCAGCAAAGAGGTCTTACCGCGCACAGATACGCAGTATTTT
CASSKEVLPRTDTQYF
>.|.|TRBJ2-6|TRBV9
TGTGCCAGCAGCGCGCTGGTCTCTGGGGCCAACGTCCTGACTTTC
CASSALVSGANVLTF
>.|.|TRBJ1-1|TRBV7-2
TGTGCCAGCAGCCCCCTACCCGGGACCTTGAACACTGAAGCTTTCTTT
CASSPLPGTLNTEAFF
>.|.|TRBJ2-3|TRBV18
TGTGCCAGCTCTCCCCCCGAGACTATCCCAAATAGTGGGCAGTATTTT
CASSPPETIPNSGQYF
>TRBD1|.|TRBJ1-4|TRBV19
TGTGCCAGTTCCAACACGAGGGGGCTTAATGAAAAACTGTTTTTT
CASSNTRGLNEKLFF
>.|few|TRBJ1-3|TRBV7-9
TGTGCCAGCAGCTTACGTAAGGATGGAAACACCATATATTTT
CASSLRKDGNTIYF
>TRBD2|.|TRBJ2-3|TRBV10-3
TGTGCCATCAGTGAGTCCTTAGGACTAGCGGGAAAATATTTT
CAISESLGLAGKYF
>.|.|TRBJ2-1|TRBV7-9
TGTGCCAGCAGCTTAACGACAAAAACGAGGTACAATGAGCAGTTCTTC
CASSLTTKTRYNEQFF
>TRBD2|.|TRBJ2-1|TRBV5-1
TGCGCCAGCAGCTCACTAGCGGGCCTATACAATGAGCAGTTCTTC
CASSSLAGLYNEQFF
>TRBD2|.|TRBJ2-7|TRBV10-2
TGCGCCAGCAGTGGGGGACTAGCGGGAATTAACTACGAGCAGTACTTC
CASSGGLAGINYEQYF
>.|.|TRBJ1-5|TRBV6-9
TGTGCCAGCAGTTGGGGGTTCTATAGCAATCAGCCCCAGCATTTT
CASSWGFYSNQPQHF
>TRBD1|.|TRBJ2-2|TRBV2
TGTTCCAGCAGCAGGGACAGGCTCACCGGGGAGCTGTTTTTT
CSSSRDRLTGELFF
>.|.|TRBJ1-5|TRBV18
TGTGCCAGCTCACCGGCCAGGACAAGAGAGGTCCAGCCCCAGCATTTT
CASSPARTREVQPQHF
>.|.|TRBJ1-2|TRBV7-8
TGTGCCAGCAGCTTATCGGGCATTAACTATGGCTACACCTTC
CASSLSGINYGYTF
>TRBD2|once|TRBJ2-7|TRBV5-1
TGCGCCAGCAGCCGGACTAGCGGGGCCTACGAGCAGTACTTC
CASSRTSGAYEQYF
>TRBD1|.|TRBJ1-2|TRBV28
TGTGCCAGCAGCTCACCGGTCGGGACAGCGGATGTATATGGCTACACCTTC
CASSSPVGTADVYGYTF
>.|.|TRBJ1-2|TRBV18
TGTGCCAGCTCAGCAACATCCCCTCAAGGCTACACCTTC
CASSATSPQGYTF
>.|.|TRBJ2-5|TRBV18
TGTGCCAGCTCACCACCATCAGTCCAAGAGACCCAGTACTTC
CASSPPSVQETQYF
>.|.|TRBJ2-7|TRBV7-3
TGTGCCAGCAGCTTAGTCCACTACGAGCAGTACTTC
CASSLVHYEQYF
>.|.|TRBJ2-1|TRBV7-3
TGTGCCAGCAGCTCCCCCGGGGCTAGCCGGGAATACAATGAGCAGTTCTTC
CASSSPGASREYNEQFF
>TRBD2|.|TRBJ2-3|TRBV5-4
TGTGCCAGCAGCTTGCCCCGGACTAGCGGGAGGATAGATACGCAGTATTTT
CASSLPRTSGRIDTQYF
>TRBD2|once|TRBJ2-7|TRBV7-2
TGTGCCAGCAGCTTAGTTCTAGCGGGGGCCTACGAGCAGTACTTC
CASSLVLAGAYEQYF
>.|few|TRBJ2-5|TRBV9
TGTGCCAGCAGCGCTAGTTCATTATACCCCCCGGAGACCCAGTACTTC
CASSASSLYPPETQYF
>.|.|TRBJ2-5|TRBV28
TGTGCCAGCAGTTTAAGGGGGAGGGAGACCCAGTACTTC
CASSLRGRETQYF
>TRBD1|.|TRBJ2-2|TRBV5-1
TGCGCCAGCAGCTTGACAGGGGATTACACCGGGGAGCTGTTTTTT
CASSLTGDYTGELFF
>.|.|TRBJ2-3|TRBV30
TGTGCCTGGCCGACCCCCCTCCGGACAGATACGCAGTATTTT
CAWPTPLRTDTQYF
>.|.|TRBJ2-3|TRBV2
TGTGCCACTAAGCGCGGGATGAGTCTCCCAGATACGCAGTATTTT
CATKRGMSLPDTQYF
>TRBD2|.|TRBJ2-3|TRBV27
TGTGCCAGCACCCGACTAGCGGGAGGGCCAGATACGCAGTATTTT
CASTRLAGGPDTQYF
>.|.|TRBJ2-4|TRBV19
TGTGCCAGTAGTATAGATATAAACATTCAGTACTTC
CASSIDINIQYF
>.|.|TRBJ1-4|TRBV25-1
TGTGCCTTCTCCCGGGACACCGCAACTAATGAAAAACTGTTTTTT
CAFSRDTATNEKLFF
>.|.|TRBJ2-6|TRBV28
TGTGCCAGCAGTTCCTCACCGGGGCACTACGATTCGTCTGGGGCCAACGTCCTGACTTTC
CASSSSPGHYDSSGANVLTF
>.|.|TRBJ2-3|TRBV28
TGTGCCAGCCGTCTAGATACAGATACGCAGTATTTT
CASRLDTDTQYF
>.|.|TRBJ2-7|TRBV13
TGTGCCAGCAGCTTAGGGAAACGAAAAACCTACGAGCAGTACTTC
CASSLGKRKTYEQYF
>.|once|TRBJ1-4|TRBV28
TGTGCCAGCAGCCGGCCGACCCTAACAGGGAGAGGCGAAAAACTGTTTTTT
CASSRPTLTGRGEKLFF
>TRBD2|.|TRBJ2-7|TRBV11-2
TGTGCCAGCAGCGCCCTAGCGGGGGCCCTCTACGAGCAGTACTTC
CASSALAGALYEQYF
>TRBD2|.|TRBJ2-1|TRBV6-6
TGTGCCACCGAATCGACTAGCGGGAGGGACAATGAGCAGTTCTTC
CATESTSGRDNEQFF
>TRBD1|.|TRBJ2-1|TRBV7-8
TGTGCCAGCAGTAGACAGGGTCAAACCTACAATGAGCAGTTCTTC
CASSRQGQTYNEQFF
>.|.|TRBJ2-2|TRBV27
TGTGCCAGCAGTCCTCAACTGGCCGGGGAGCTGTTTTTT
CASSPQLAGELFF
>.|.|TRBJ2-3|TRBV5-1
TGCGCCAGCAGCTTGGGCGCCGTTGGATCTAGCACAGATACGCAGTATTTT
CASSLGAVGSSTDTQYF
>.|few|TRBJ1-5|TRBV28
TGTGCCAGCAGTTGGTGGGGCCTGGGTGAACAGCCCCAGCATTTT
CASSWWGLGEQPQHF
>.|.|TRBJ1-6|TRBV4-2
TGTGCCAGCAGCCAAGATTTTGTATCGTCTTCCCAGATAGTCCACTTT
CASSQDFVSSSQIVHF